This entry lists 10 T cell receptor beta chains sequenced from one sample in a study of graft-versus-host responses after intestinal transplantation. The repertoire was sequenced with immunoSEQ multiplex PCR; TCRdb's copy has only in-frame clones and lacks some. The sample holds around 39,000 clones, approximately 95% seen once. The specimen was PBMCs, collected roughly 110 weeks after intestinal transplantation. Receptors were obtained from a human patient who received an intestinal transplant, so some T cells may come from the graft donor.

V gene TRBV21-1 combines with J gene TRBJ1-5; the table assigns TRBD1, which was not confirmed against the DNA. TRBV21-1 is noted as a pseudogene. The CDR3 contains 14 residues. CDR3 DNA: TGTGCCAGCAGCAAAGGAGGGGGTTCTCAGCCCCAGCATTTT. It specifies CASSKGGGSQPQHF.

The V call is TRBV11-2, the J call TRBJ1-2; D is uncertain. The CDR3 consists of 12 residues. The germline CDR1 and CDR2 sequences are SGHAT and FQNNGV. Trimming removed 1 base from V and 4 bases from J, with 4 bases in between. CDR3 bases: TGTGCCAGCAGCTTAGGCACCTATGGCTACACCTTC. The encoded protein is CASSLGTYGYTF. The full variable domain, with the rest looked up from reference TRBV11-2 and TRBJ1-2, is EAGVAQSPRYKIIEKRQSVAFWCNPISGHATLYWYQQILGQGPKLLIQFQNNGVVDDSQLPKDRFSAERLKGVDSTLKIQPAKLEDSAVYLCASSLGTYGYTFGSGTRLTVV.

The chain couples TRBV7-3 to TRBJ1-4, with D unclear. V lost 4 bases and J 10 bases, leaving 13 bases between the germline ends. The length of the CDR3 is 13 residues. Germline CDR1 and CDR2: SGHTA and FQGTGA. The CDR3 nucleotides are TGTGCCAGCAGCTCCGATGAAGCGGGAAAACTGTTTTTT. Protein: CASSSDEAGKLFF.

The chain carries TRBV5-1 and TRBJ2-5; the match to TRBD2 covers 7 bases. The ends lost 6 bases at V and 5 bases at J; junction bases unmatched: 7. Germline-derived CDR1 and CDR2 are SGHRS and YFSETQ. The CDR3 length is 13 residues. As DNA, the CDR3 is TGCGCCAGCAAGCGGGGAGGGAGTGAGACCCAGTACTTC. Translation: CASKRGGSETQYF.

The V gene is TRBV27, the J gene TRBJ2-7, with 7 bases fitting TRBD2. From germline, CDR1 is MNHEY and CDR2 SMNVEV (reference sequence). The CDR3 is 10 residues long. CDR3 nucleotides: TGTGAGGGGACTATTCACGAGCAGTACTTC. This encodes CEGTIHEQYF.

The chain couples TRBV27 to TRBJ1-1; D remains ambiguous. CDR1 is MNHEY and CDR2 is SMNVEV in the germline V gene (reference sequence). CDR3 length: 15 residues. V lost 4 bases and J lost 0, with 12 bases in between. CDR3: CASSSAREMNTEAFF. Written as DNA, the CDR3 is TGTGCCAGCAGTTCGGCGAGGGAGATGAACACTGAAGCTTTCTTT.

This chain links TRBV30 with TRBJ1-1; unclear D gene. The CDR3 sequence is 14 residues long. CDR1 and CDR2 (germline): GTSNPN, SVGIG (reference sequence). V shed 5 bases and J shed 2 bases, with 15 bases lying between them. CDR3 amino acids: CAWALRSLNTEAFF. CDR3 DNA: TGTGCCTGGGCCCTCAGGAGCCTTAACACTGAAGCTTTCTTT.

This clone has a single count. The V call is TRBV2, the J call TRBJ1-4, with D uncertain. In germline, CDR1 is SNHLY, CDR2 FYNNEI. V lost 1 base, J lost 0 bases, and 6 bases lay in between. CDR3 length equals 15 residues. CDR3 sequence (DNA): TGTGCCAGCAGTGAAGGCACTGCAACTAATGAAAAACTGTTTTTT. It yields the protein CASSEGTATNEKLFF.

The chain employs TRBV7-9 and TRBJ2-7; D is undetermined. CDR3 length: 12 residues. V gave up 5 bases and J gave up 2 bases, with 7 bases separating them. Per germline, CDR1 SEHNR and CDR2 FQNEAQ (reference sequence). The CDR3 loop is CASSAGAYEQYF. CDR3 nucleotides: TGTGCCAGCAGCGCCGGTGCCTACGAGCAGTACTTC.

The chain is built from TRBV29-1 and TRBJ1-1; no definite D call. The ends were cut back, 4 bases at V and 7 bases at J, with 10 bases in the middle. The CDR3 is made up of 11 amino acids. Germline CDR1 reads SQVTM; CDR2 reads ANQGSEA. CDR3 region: CSVGNVYEAFF. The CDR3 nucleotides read TGCAGCGTTGGAAATGTGTATGAAGCTTTCTTT.